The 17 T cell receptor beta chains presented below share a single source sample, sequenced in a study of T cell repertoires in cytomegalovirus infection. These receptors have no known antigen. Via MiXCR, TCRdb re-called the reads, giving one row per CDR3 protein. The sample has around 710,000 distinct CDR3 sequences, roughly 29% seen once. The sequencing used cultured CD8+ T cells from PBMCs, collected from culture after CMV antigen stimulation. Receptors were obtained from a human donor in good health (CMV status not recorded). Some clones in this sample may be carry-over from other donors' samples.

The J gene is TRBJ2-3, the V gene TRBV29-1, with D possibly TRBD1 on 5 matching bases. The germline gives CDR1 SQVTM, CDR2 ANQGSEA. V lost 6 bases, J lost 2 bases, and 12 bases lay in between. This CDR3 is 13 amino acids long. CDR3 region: CSVPPGFTDTQYF. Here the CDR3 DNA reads TGCAGCGTCCCCCCAGGGTTCACAGATACGCAGTATTTT.

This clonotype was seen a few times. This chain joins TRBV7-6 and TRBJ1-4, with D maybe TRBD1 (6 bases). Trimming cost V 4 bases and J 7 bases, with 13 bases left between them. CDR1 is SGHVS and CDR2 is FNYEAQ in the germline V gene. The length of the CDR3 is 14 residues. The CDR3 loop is CASSSTGSGEKLFF. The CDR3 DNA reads TGTGCCAGCAGCTCTACAGGGTCGGGTGAAAAACTGTTTTTT.

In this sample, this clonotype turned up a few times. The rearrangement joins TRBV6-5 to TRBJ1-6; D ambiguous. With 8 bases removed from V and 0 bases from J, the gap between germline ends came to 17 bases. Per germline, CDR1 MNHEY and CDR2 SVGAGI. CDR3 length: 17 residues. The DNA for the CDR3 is TGTGCCAGCTCCTTTTCCCGAGAAGGCTCCTATAATTCACCCCTCCACTTT. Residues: CASSFSREGSYNSPLHF.

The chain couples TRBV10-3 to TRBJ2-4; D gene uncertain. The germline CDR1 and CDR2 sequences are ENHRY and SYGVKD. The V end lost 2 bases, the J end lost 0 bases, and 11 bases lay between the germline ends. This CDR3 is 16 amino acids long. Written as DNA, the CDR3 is TGTGCCATCAGTGAGCCCGCCTACATAGCCAAAAACATTCAGTACTTC. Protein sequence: CAISEPAYIAKNIQYF.

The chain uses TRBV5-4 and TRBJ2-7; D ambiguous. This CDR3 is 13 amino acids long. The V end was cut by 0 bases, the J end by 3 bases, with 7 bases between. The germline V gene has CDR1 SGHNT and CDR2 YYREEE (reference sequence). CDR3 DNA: TGTGCCAGCAGCTTGGAGGCCCACTACGAGCAGTACGTC. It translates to CASSLEAHYEQYV.

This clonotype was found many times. The CDR3 loop reads CASSPRPYNSPLHF. The CDR3 nucleotides read TGTGCCAGCAGCCCCAGGCCCTATAATTCACCCCTCCACTTT. V is TRBV7-3 and J is TRBJ1-6; D is undetermined. V was shortened by 5 bases and J by 2 bases, with 7 bases between the two germline ends. Germline V gene lookup returns CDR1 SGHTA and CDR2 FQGTGA. The CDR3 is 14 amino acids.

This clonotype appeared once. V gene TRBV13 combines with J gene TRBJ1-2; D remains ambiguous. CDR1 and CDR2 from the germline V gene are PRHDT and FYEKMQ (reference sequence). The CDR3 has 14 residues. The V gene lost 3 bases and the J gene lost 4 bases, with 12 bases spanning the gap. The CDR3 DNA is TGTGCCAGCAGCTTCGACCAGAGTGGCTATGGCTACACCTTC. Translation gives CASSFDQSGYGYTF.

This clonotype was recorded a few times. The CDR3, as DNA: TGTGCCAGTACCCTTGGTGACACCGGGGAGCTGTTTTTT. It translates to CASTLGDTGELFF. V gene TRBV19 combines with J gene TRBJ2-2; D remains unclear. The germline CDR1 and CDR2 sequences are LNHDA and SQIVND (reference sequence). The V gene lost 7 bases and the J gene lost 3 bases, with 9 bases spanning the gap. The CDR3 loop spans 13 amino acids.

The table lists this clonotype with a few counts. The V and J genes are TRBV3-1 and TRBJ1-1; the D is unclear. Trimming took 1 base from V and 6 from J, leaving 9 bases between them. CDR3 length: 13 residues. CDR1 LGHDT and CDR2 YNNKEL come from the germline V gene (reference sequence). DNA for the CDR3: TGTGCCAGCAGCCAAGTAGGATTCTCTGAAGCTTTCTTT. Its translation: CASSQVGFSEAFF.

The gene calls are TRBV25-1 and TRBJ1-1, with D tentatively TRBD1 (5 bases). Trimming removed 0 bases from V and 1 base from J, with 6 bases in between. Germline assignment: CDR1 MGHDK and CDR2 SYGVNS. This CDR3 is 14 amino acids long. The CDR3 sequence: CASSEYGGNTEAFF. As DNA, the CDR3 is TGTGCCAGCAGTGAATACGGGGGGAACACTGAAGCTTTCTTT.

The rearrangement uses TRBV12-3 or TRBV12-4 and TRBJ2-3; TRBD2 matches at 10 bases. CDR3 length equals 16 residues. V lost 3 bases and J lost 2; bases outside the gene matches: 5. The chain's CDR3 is CASSLTSGWDTDTQYF. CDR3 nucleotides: TGTGCCAGCAGTTTGACTAGCGGGTGGGACACAGATACGCAGTATTTT.

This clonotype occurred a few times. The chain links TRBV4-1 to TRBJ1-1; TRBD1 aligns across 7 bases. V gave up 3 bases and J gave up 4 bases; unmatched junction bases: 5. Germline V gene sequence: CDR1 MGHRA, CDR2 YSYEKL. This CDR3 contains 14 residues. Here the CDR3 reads CASSHNRGFTEAFF. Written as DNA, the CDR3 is TGCGCCAGCAGCCACAACAGGGGTTTCACTGAAGCTTTCTTT.

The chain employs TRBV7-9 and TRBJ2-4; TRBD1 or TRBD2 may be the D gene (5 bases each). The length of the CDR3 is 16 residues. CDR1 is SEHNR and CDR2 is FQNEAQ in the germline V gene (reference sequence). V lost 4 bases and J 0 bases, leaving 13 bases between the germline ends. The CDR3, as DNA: TGTGCCAGCAGCTCCCCGGGACCAATAGCCAAAAACATTCAGTACTTC. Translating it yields CASSSPGPIAKNIQYF.

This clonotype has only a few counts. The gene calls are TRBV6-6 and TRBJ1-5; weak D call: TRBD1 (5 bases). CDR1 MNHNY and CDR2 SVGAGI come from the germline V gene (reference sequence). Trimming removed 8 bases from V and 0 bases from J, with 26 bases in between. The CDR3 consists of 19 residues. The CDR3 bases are TGTGCCAGCTCGGGACCGAGCGACATCTACAGGCCTAGCAATCAGCCCCAGCATTTT. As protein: CASSGPSDIYRPSNQPQHF.

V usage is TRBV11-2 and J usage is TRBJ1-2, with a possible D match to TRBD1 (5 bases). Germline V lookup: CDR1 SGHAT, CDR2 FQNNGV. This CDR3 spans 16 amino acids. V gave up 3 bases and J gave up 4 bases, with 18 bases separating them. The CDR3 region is CASSLGEVGSSYGYTF. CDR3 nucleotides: TGTGCCAGCAGCTTGGGGGAGGTAGGATCCTCCTATGGCTACACCTTC.

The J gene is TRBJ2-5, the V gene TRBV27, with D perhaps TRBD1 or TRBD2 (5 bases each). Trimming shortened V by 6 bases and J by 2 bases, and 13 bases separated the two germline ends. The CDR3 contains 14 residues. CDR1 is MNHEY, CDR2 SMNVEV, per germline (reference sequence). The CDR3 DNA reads TGTGCCAGCAGCCGAAGGTGGGGGCAAGAGACCCAGTACTTC. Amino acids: CASSRRWGQETQYF.

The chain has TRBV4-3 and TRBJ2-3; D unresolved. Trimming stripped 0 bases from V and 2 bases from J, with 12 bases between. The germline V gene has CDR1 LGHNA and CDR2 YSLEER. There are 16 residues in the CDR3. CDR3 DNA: TGCGCCAGCAGCCAAGAAGGACGTATTTCCACAGATACGCAGTATTTT. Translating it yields CASSQEGRISTDTQYF.